The clone carrying this T cell receptor (beta chain) has just a few counts. No antigen is known for it. The sample is drawn from a study of T cells after yellow fever vaccination. In the study overall: For low cell numbers, libraries were made with SMART-Seq v4 Ultra Low Input. Findings and caveats of the study: From the bulk population, abundant clonotypes could contaminate and appear within FACS-sorted repertoires. Across the CD4 and CD8 compartments, a small share of clonotypes was present in both.

Conversion of TCR transcripts into cDNA relied on 5'RACE template switching, which added a universal primer site and UMIs. MiXCR was run by TCRdb on the 5' RACE reads, yielding one entry per CDR3 protein. The table lists hundreds of thousands of distinct CDR3 sequences, around an eighth of them singletons, with about 3% in the top ten. This CDR3 is built from 14 residues. Germline V gives CDR1 SGHAT, CDR2 FQNNGV. Trimming took off 1 base at V and 3 bases at J, with 10 bases between the two ends. The material sequenced was CD4+ T cells sorted from PBMCs, taken 15 days after the yellow fever booster vaccination. This rearrangement joins TRBV11-2 to TRBJ2-7, with D maybe TRBD2 (5 bases). The clonotype originates from a man between 18 and 29 years old who received the YFV17D yellow fever vaccine. For the CDR3, the DNA is TGTGCCAGCAGCTTAGGACGGGGTTTCTACGAGCAGTACTTC. It is translated as CASSLGRGFYEQYF.